This TCR beta chain was sequenced during a study of T-cell reconstitution after alpha-beta-depleted transplantation in children. Unique molecular identifiers were incorporated when the TCRbeta library was constructed. TCRdb re-analysed the PCR reads in MiXCR, keeping a single row per CDR3 protein. The sample shows 750,000 to 950,000 distinct CDR3 sequences, roughly 16% of them seen only once. Remarks on this clonotype: Its antigen is undetermined.

This CDR3 region has 14 residues. The germline V and J ends were trimmed by 1 base and 5 bases, with 12 bases remaining between them. Germline lookup yields CDR1 SGHVS and CDR2 FNYEAQ. Study results and caveats: Recipient T cells and thymic progenitors that survived were the source of the high TCRbeta diversity seen at day 60 in some patients. Two months or so post-transplant, alpha-beta T cells reportedly derived from several hundred expanded graft clones. Most T-cell counts and diversity one year after the transplant came from T cells that were newly produced.

The sequencing used PBMCs, mostly from graft donor cells, collected 360 days after TCRalphabeta/CD19-depleted stem cell transplant. The V call is TRBV7-6, the J call TRBJ2-7; TRBD1 is a possible D gene (5 bases). The clonotype was recovered from a male patient younger than 18 who had a stem cell transplant for acute lymphoblastic leukemia, so the T cells may come from the graft donor. Written as DNA, the CDR3 is TGTGCCAGCAGCTTAGATGGGGCAGGAGACGAGCAGTACTTC. Amino acids: CASSLDGAGDEQYF.